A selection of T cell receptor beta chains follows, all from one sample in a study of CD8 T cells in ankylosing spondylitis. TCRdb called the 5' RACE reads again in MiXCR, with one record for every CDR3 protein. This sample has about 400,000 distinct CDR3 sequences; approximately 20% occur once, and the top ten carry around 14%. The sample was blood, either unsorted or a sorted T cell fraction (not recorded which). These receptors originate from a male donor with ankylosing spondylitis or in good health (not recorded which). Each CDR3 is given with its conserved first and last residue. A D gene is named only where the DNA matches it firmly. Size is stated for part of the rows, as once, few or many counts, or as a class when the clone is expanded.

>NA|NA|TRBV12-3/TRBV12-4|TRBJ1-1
TGTGCCAGCAGCTTGTTGGGGACCGCGAACACTGAAGCTTTCTTT
CASSLLGTANTEAFF
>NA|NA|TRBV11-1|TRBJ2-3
TGTGCCAGCAGCGCCCCCTTTTCGACGGGGGCAATCACAGATACGCAGTATTTT
CASSAPFSTGAITDTQYF
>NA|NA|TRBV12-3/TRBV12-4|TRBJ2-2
TGTGCCAGCAGTTCGATAGGGAACACCGGGGAGCTGTTTTTT
CASSSIGNTGELFF
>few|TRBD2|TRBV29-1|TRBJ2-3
TGCAGCGTCGGACTAGCGGGGAAAGATACGCAGTATTTT
CSVGLAGKDTQYF
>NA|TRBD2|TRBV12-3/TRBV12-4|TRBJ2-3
TGTGCCAGCAGTTTTAGCGGGGCAACAGATACGCAGTATTTT
CASSFSGATDTQYF
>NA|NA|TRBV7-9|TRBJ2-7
TGTGCCAGCAGCTTATTTGGATTGTGGGGGTTCGAGCAGTACTTC
CASSLFGLWGFEQYF
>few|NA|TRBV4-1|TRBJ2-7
TGCGCCAGCAGCCAAGTGGCGGGGTCCTACGAGCAGTACTTC
CASSQVAGSYEQYF
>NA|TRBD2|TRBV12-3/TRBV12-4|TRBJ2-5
TGTGCCAGCAGTCCGAGACTAGCGGGGGGGTTCGGGGAGACCCAGTACTTC
CASSPRLAGGFGETQYF
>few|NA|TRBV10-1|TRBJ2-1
TGCGCCAGCAGTGAGTTCGGAGGGATGAATGAGCAGTTCTTC
CASSEFGGMNEQFF
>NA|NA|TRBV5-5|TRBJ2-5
TGTGCCAGCAGCAACCCACCGTACCAAGAGACCCAGTACTTC
CASSNPPYQETQYF
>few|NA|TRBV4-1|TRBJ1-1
TGCGCCAGCATGGGGGTGGGCACTGAAGCTTTCTTT
CASMGVGTEAFF
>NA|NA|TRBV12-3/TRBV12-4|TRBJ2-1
TGTGCCAGCAGGCAGGGGGGTGAGCAGTTCTTC
CASRQGGEQFF
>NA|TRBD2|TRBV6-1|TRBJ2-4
TGTGCCAGCAGCGGTGTGGGACTAGCGGGGGAGGGCTGGGGTAACATTCAGTACTTC
CASSGVGLAGEGWGNIQYF
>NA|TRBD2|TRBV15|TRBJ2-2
TGTGCCACCAGCATCGCGGGGGGCCGTAACACCGGGGAGCTGTTTTTT
CATSIAGGRNTGELFF
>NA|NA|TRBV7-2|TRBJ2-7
TGTGCCAGCAGCTTAATTGGCGAAGGTAGCGAGCAGTACTTC
CASSLIGEGSEQYF
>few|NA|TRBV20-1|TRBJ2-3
TGCAGTGCTAGTGAGATGGTCGGGGAGGATACGCAGTATTTT
CSASEMVGEDTQYF
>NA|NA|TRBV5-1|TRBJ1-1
TGCGCCAGCAGCTTGTCGGACAGAGAAGCTTTCTTT
CASSLSDREAFF